The rows below give T cell receptor beta chains drawn from one sample of a study of shared clonotypes between healthy human individuals. Here immunoSEQ multiplex PCR was the method, and the copy in TCRdb shows in-frame clones only, minus some. The table has millions of clones, around 93% seen once. The sequencing sample was made of naive CD8+ T cells from PBMCs. The source of these receptors is a man aged 18 to 30 in good health. Some clones in this sample may be carry-over from other donors' samples. Both conserved end residues are part of each CDR3. A D gene is named only where the DNA matches it firmly. For some rows the clone size is stated as once, few or many, or as a class when expanded; others skip it.

D: NA; J: TRBJ2-7; size: NA; V: TRBV4-2; DNA: TGTGCCAGCAGCCAGGAGGCCCTAAGGAGTGATGCCGAGCAGTACTTC; CDR3: CASSQEALRSDAEQYF
D: TRBD1; J: TRBJ2-7; size: few; V: TRBV13; DNA: TGTGCCAGCAGCCCCGGACAGGGGGCCTACGAGCAGTACTTC; CDR3: CASSPGQGAYEQYF
D: NA; J: TRBJ1-6; size: NA; V: TRBV30; DNA: TGTGCCTGGAGTCCGTTGGGGCCACCCCTCCACTTT; CDR3: CAWSPLGPPLHF
D: TRBD2; J: TRBJ2-5; size: NA; V: TRBV2; DNA: TGTGCCAGCAGTGTTTTGACTAGCGGGCTCTTAGAGACCCAGTACTTC; CDR3: CASSVLTSGLLETQYF
D: TRBD2; J: TRBJ2-7; size: NA; V: TRBV11-2; DNA: TGTGCCAGCAGCTTAGAGCCGGGACTAGCGATCGAGCAGTACTTC; CDR3: CASSLEPGLAIEQYF
D: NA; J: TRBJ1-1; size: NA; V: TRBV7-9; DNA: TGTGCCAGCAGCTTACACTCTGGGGGGCGGACTGAAGCTTTCTTT; CDR3: CASSLHSGGRTEAFF
D: NA; J: TRBJ1-1; size: NA; V: TRBV19; DNA: TGTGCCAGTCGTTGGGGACCTTACACTGAAGCTTTCTTT; CDR3: CASRWGPYTEAFF
D: TRBD2; J: TRBJ2-7; size: once; V: TRBV27; DNA: TGTGCCAGCAGTACGATAGCGGGATTTGAGAACGAGCAGTACTTC; CDR3: CASSTIAGFENEQYF
D: NA; J: TRBJ2-7; size: NA; V: TRBV7-9; DNA: TGTGCCAGCAGGAAACTAGCCGAAGGATACGAGCAGTACTTC; CDR3: CASRKLAEGYEQYF
D: TRBD1; J: TRBJ2-7; size: NA; V: TRBV30; DNA: TGTGCCGGCTCCGACCGGGACAGGGACCCCTACGAGCAGTACTTC; CDR3: CAGSDRDRDPYEQYF
D: NA; J: TRBJ1-2; size: NA; V: TRBV15; DNA: TGTGCCACCAGCAAAACAGTAAACTATGGCTACACCTTC; CDR3: CATSKTVNYGYTF
D: NA; J: TRBJ2-2; size: NA; V: TRBV7-9; DNA: TGTGCCAGCAGCTCAGGGAACACCGGGGAGCTGTTTTTT; CDR3: CASSSGNTGELFF
D: NA; J: TRBJ2-7; size: NA; V: TRBV6-1; DNA: TGTGCCAGCAGTGAAGCGCCAGCAGGGGGGAACTACGAGCAGTACTTC; CDR3: CASSEAPAGGNYEQYF
D: NA; J: TRBJ1-1; size: NA; V: TRBV7-6; DNA: TGTGCCAGCAGCTTCCGGGGGAGTGAAGCTTTCTTT; CDR3: CASSFRGSEAFF
D: NA; J: TRBJ1-4; size: once; V: TRBV19; DNA: TGTGCCAGTAGTATTTATCGGATAGAGCAAGAAAAACTGTTTTTT; CDR3: CASSIYRIEQEKLFF
D: TRBD2; J: TRBJ2-7; size: once; V: TRBV6-5; DNA: TGTGCCAGCACCGGGGCGGGGGGCCCGACCTACGAGCAGTACTTC; CDR3: CASTGAGGPTYEQYF
D: TRBD1; J: TRBJ1-2; size: NA; V: TRBV2; DNA: TGTGCCAGCAGTCCCACCACCTCGGTGAGGACAGGGGTCCTCTATACCTTC; CDR3: CASSPTTSVRTGVLYTF
D: NA; J: TRBJ1-2; size: NA; V: TRBV6-5; DNA: TGTGCCAGCAGTTACGCGGCCTTTCTTAACTATGGCTACACCTTC; CDR3: CASSYAAFLNYGYTF
D: NA; J: TRBJ2-3; size: NA; V: TRBV7-2; DNA: TGTGCCAGCAGCTTAGGGGGCCGGCATACGCAGTATTTT; CDR3: CASSLGGRHTQYF
D: TRBD2; J: TRBJ2-1; size: NA; V: TRBV28; DNA: TGTGCCAGCAGCTTAGCGGGGCTCGGATATGAGCAGTTCTTC; CDR3: CASSLAGLGYEQFF
D: NA; J: TRBJ1-1; size: NA; V: TRBV5-8; DNA: TGTGCCAGCAGCCGGGCAGCGGGGGGTGTCAAGAGTGAAGCTTTCTTT; CDR3: CASSRAAGGVKSEAFF
D: NA; J: TRBJ2-7; size: once; V: TRBV7-9; DNA: TGTGCCAGCAGCTTAGTCGAGGGGCTGATCTACGAGCAGTACTTC; CDR3: CASSLVEGLIYEQYF
D: NA; J: TRBJ2-7; size: NA; V: TRBV27; DNA: TGTGCCAGCAGTTTTGGGGCAGAATCCTACGAGCAGTACTTC; CDR3: CASSFGAESYEQYF
D: TRBD1; J: TRBJ1-4; size: NA; V: TRBV27; DNA: TGTGCCAGCAGCGATGGGACAGGGATAGGGGAAAAACTGTTTTTT; CDR3: CASSDGTGIGEKLFF
D: TRBD1; J: TRBJ2-5; size: NA; V: TRBV7-2; DNA: TGTGCCAGCAGCTTAGCTGCAGGGGGCAGGGGGGAGACCCAGTACTTC; CDR3: CASSLAAGGRGETQYF
D: NA; J: TRBJ2-7; size: NA; V: TRBV29-1; DNA: TGCAGCGCTGTGGACAGCTCCTACGAGCAGTACTTC; CDR3: CSAVDSSYEQYF
D: NA; J: TRBJ2-1; size: NA; V: TRBV27; DNA: TGTGCCAGCGCCCGCCTCAGGGGCAATGAGCAGTTCTTC; CDR3: CASARLRGNEQFF
D: NA; J: TRBJ1-2; size: NA; V: TRBV7-9; DNA: TGTGCCAGCAGCTTAGCGATGCAGGGCGGAAAGTATGGCTACACCTTC; CDR3: CASSLAMQGGKYGYTF
D: TRBD2; J: TRBJ2-7; size: NA; V: TRBV4-3; DNA: TGCGCCAGCAGCCAAGAATGGGAATGGGGACTAGCGGGAGTTCCCCACGAGCAGTACTTC; CDR3: CASSQEWEWGLAGVPHEQYF
D: NA; J: TRBJ1-5; size: once; V: TRBV5-1; DNA: TGCGCCAGCAGCCCGGGGAGCAATCAGCCCCAGCATTTT; CDR3: CASSPGSNQPQHF
D: NA; J: TRBJ2-7; size: NA; V: TRBV7-3; DNA: TGTGCCAGCAGCTTAGGGCAGGCCACCTACGAGCAGTACTTC; CDR3: CASSLGQATYEQYF
D: TRBD1; J: TRBJ2-2; size: NA; V: TRBV7-9; DNA: TGTGCCAGCAGCCCTAAGGGACAGGGGGCGAGCGGGGAGCTGTTTTTT; CDR3: CASSPKGQGASGELFF
D: NA; J: TRBJ1-1; size: NA; V: TRBV28; DNA: TGTGCCAGCAGTTTGGTGACGAACACTGAAGCTTTCTTT; CDR3: CASSLVTNTEAFF
D: NA; J: TRBJ2-2; size: once; V: TRBV13; DNA: TGTGCCAGCAGCACCAGGGAGTACCCCACCGGGGAGCTGTTTTTT; CDR3: CASSTREYPTGELFF
D: NA; J: TRBJ1-4; size: NA; V: TRBV25-1; DNA: TGTGCCAGCAGTGATTGGGGGCTGGATGAAAAACTGTTTTTT; CDR3: CASSDWGLDEKLFF
D: NA; J: TRBJ2-7; size: NA; V: TRBV4-1; DNA: TGCGCCAGCAGCCAAGACGGATCCTACGAGCAGTACTTC; CDR3: CASSQDGSYEQYF
D: TRBD2; J: TRBJ2-7; size: once; V: TRBV29-1; DNA: TGCAGCGTTGTACCGGGACTAGCGGGAGGGTACGAGCAGTACTTC; CDR3: CSVVPGLAGGYEQYF
D: NA; J: TRBJ2-7; size: NA; V: TRBV20-1; DNA: TGCAGTGCTAATAGTGTGCGCGAGCAGTACTTC; CDR3: CSANSVREQYF
D: TRBD2; J: TRBJ2-7; size: once; V: TRBV6-6; DNA: TGTGCCAGCAGTTACTCGGTCAGCGGGAGACCCTACGAGCAGTACTTC; CDR3: CASSYSVSGRPYEQYF
D: NA; J: TRBJ2-1; size: NA; V: TRBV20-1; DNA: TGCAGTGCTAGGGAGTACAATGAGCAGTTCTTC; CDR3: CSAREYNEQFF
D: NA; J: TRBJ2-2; size: NA; V: TRBV5-1; DNA: TGCGCCAGCAGTTCGGTCGGCGCCGGGGAGCTGTTTTTT; CDR3: CASSSVGAGELFF
D: NA; J: TRBJ1-1; size: NA; V: TRBV21-1; DNA: TGTGCCAGCAGCGGCCCCCGGGACCGAAAAATGAACACTGAAGCTTTCTTT; CDR3: CASSGPRDRKMNTEAFF
D: NA; J: TRBJ2-7; size: NA; V: TRBV6-6; DNA: TGTGCCAGCGAGTGGCAGGAGAGCTCCTACGAGCAGTACTTC; CDR3: CASEWQESSYEQYF
D: TRBD1; J: TRBJ1-2; size: NA; V: TRBV19; DNA: TGTGCCAGTAGTTCAAGGGCCGGGACAGGGAAGTATGGCTACACCTTC; CDR3: CASSSRAGTGKYGYTF
D: NA; J: TRBJ2-7; size: NA; V: TRBV9; DNA: TGTGCCAGCAGCGTAGCGTTTAGGGCCCCCTACGAGCAGTACTTC; CDR3: CASSVAFRAPYEQYF